This TCR beta chain was identified in a study of T-cell reconstitution after alpha-beta-depleted transplantation in children. Construction of the TCRbeta library involved unique molecular identifiers. TCRdb analysed the PCR reads with MiXCR anew, one entry per CDR3 protein. The sample holds around 370,000 distinct CDR3 sequences, under 20% seen once. CDR1 and CDR2 (germline): SGHRS, YFSETQ. The V gene lost 0 bases and the J gene lost 1 base, with 13 bases spanning the gap. The CDR3 covers 16 residues. About this clonotype: Its antigen remains unknown.

General study findings and limits: When one year had passed after transplant, most T-cell counts and diversity came from newly produced T cells. Several patients had high TCRbeta diversity at day 60; it came from surviving recipient T cells and thymic progenitors. Roughly two months post-transplant, alpha-beta T cells reportedly originated from several hundred graft clones that had expanded.

The input for sequencing was PBMCs, mostly from graft donor cells, taken 360 days after TCRalphabeta/CD19-depleted stem cell transplant. The J gene is TRBJ2-5, the V gene TRBV5-1; D is perhaps TRBD1 (6 bases). The TCR was taken from a male patient aged 2 to 10 who had a stem cell transplant for acute lymphoblastic leukemia, so the T cells may come from the graft donor. CDR3 loop: CASSLAVGGSQETQYF. The DNA of the CDR3 is TGCGCCAGCAGCTTGGCGGTTGGGGGCAGCCAAGAGACCCAGTACTTC.